These 8 T cell receptor beta chains share one sample of origin, sequenced in a study of cytomegalovirus exposure and HLA in healthy donors (TCRdb year 2017). The library was prepared using the immunoSEQ multiplex PCR assay. The multiplex PCR relied on a mix of 60 forward primers for TCR Vbeta segments and 13 reverse primers for TCR Jbeta segments. TCRdb took this table from immuneACCESS and kept in-frame rearrangements with V and J called. Such tables lack part of the clones; where checked against another copy, unresolved V genes explain under half of the gap, and the rest is unexplained. This sample holds roughly 200,000 clones; about two thirds were observed only once. About 2.8% of the sample comes from the top ten. Sample: PBMCs. These receptor sequences come from a man in his forties in good health and CMV-seropositive.

The chain has TRBV5-1 and TRBJ2-5; D possibly corresponds to TRBD2 (5 bases). The CDR3 contains 16 residues. In germline, CDR1 is SGHRS, CDR2 YFSETQ. V lost 0 bases and J lost 5, with 17 bases in between. The CDR3 sequence is CASSLVRGGFGETQYF. In DNA form, the CDR3 reads TGCGCCAGCAGCTTGGTACGAGGCGGGTTCGGTGAGACCCAGTACTTC.

The rearrangement joins TRBV5-1 to TRBJ1-3, with D possibly being TRBD1 (5 bases). Germline CDR1 reads SGHRS; CDR2 reads YFSETQ. V was cut by 0 bases and J by 10 bases, with 17 bases left in between. The CDR3 is 15 residues long. In DNA form, the CDR3 reads TGCGCCAGCAGCTTGGAGGCGCCGCCCTCAGGGACCATATATTTT. This sequence encodes CASSLEAPPSGTIYF.

V gene TRBV6-5 combines with J gene TRBJ1-1; no reliable D call. V was cut by 5 bases and J by 1 base, with 8 bases left in between. In germline, CDR1 is MNHEY, CDR2 SVGAGI. This CDR3 spans 13 amino acids. The CDR3 sequence is CASSPSGNTEAFF. The DNA of the CDR3 is TGTGCCAGCAGTCCTTCGGGGAACACTGAAGCTTTCTTT.

CDR3 bases: TGTGCCAGCAGTGAAGGGGGCCTTACCTTC. It translates to CASSEGGLTF. The V and J genes are TRBV2 and TRBJ1-2; the D gene is possibly TRBD1 (5 bases). The germline CDR1 and CDR2 sequences are SNHLY and FYNNEI. The CDR3 is 10 amino acids. V was cut by 1 base and J by 14 bases, with 8 bases left in between.

The chain uses TRBV10-1 and TRBJ2-3; the match to TRBD2 covers 10 bases. Germline loops: CDR1 WNHNN, CDR2 SYGVQD (reference sequence). The length of the CDR3 is 16 residues. V gave up 3 bases and J gave up 2 bases; unmatched junction bases: 5. CDR3 nucleotides: TGCGCCAGCAGTGAAGCTAGCGGGGGATCCACAGATACGCAGTATTTT. Protein: CASSEASGGSTDTQYF.

This clone was found once. The gene calls are TRBV2 and TRBJ1-5; no reliable D call. This CDR3 has 15 amino acids. V lost 2 bases and J 3 bases, leaving 11 bases between the germline ends. CDR1 and CDR2 (germline): SNHLY, FYNNEI. CDR3 sequence (DNA): TGTGCCAGCAGTGAAACGGAACAGACCAATCAGCCCCAGCATTTT. This codes for CASSETEQTNQPQHF.

V is TRBV5-6 and J is TRBJ2-7; TRBD2 aligns across 10 bases. CDR3 length equals 15 residues. Per germline, CDR1 SGHDT and CDR2 YYEEEE. V was pared by 9 bases and J by 3 bases, with 12 bases of the junction left unmatched. In DNA, the CDR3 is TGTGCCACCACCCTTCGTCGACTAGCGGGCTACGAGCAGTACTTC. Translated, it gives CATTLRRLAGYEQYF.

CDR3 bases: TGTGCCAGCAGTTTTTCGGCAGGGGCGCAATACAATGAGCAGTTCTTC. Protein: CASSFSAGAQYNEQFF. V is TRBV27 and J is TRBJ2-1; D is possibly TRBD1 (6 bases). The CDR3 has 16 amino acids. V lost 3 bases and J 4 bases, leaving 16 bases between the germline ends. Germline V gene lookup returns CDR1 MNHEY and CDR2 SMNVEV (reference sequence).